Each of the 5 T cell receptor beta chains below was sequenced from the same sample in a study of blood T cell repertoires in COVID-19. TCRdb's copy holds only in-frame clones and misses some; the assay was immunoSEQ multiplex PCR. There are approximately 100,000 clones in the sample; more than 75% occur only once, and under 2.5% lies in the top ten. Sequencing was performed on peripheral blood. Receptors were obtained from a human donor in a cohort sampled during active COVID-19.

The chain uses TRBV9 and TRBJ2-3; TRBD1 agrees at 9 bases. This CDR3 is built from 14 residues. The V and J ends lost 4 bases and 1 base, in that order; junction bases with no gene match: 1. Germline CDR1 is SGDLS and CDR2 is YYNGEE. This CDR3 reads CASSRTGGTDTQYF. The CDR3 bases are TGTGCCAGCAGCCGGACAGGGGGCACAGATACGCAGTATTTT.

V and J are TRBV24-1 and TRBJ2-7; unclear D gene. CDR3 size: 15 residues. Trimming cost V 2 bases and J 3 bases, with 13 bases left between them. Germline V CDR1 and CDR2: KGHDR, SFDVKD. The CDR3 spells CATSDSRRSLYEQYF. CDR3 bases: TGTGCCACCAGTGATTCCCGCAGATCTCTCTACGAGCAGTACTTC.

V gene TRBV7-2 combines with J gene TRBJ2-3; D possibly corresponds to TRBD2 (5 bases). Trimming removed 3 bases from V and 1 base from J, with 8 bases in between. Germline lookup yields CDR1 SGHTA and CDR2 FQGNSA. The CDR3 covers 14 residues. CDR3 sequence (DNA): TGTGCCAGCAGCTTCTTTAGCGGCACAGATACGCAGTATTTT. Amino acid sequence: CASSFFSGTDTQYF.

J is TRBJ2-4 and V is TRBV10-3; perhaps TRBD1 as D (6 bases). CDR1 is ENHRY and CDR2 is SYGVKD in the germline V gene. The CDR3 contains 15 residues. Trimming took 2 bases from V and 0 from J, leaving 8 bases between them. As DNA, the CDR3 is TGTGCCATCAGTGAGGGGGGCTTAGCCAAAAACATTCAGTACTTC. It translates to CAISEGGLAKNIQYF.

This chain connects TRBV28 to TRBJ1-5; TRBD1 aligns across 7 bases. CDR3 size: 13 residues. Germline V gene data show CDR1 as MDHEN and CDR2 as SYDVKM. V lost 11 bases and J lost 2; bases outside the gene matches: 6. CDR3 DNA: TGTGCCTCCATAGGGGGCGGCAATCAGCCCCAGCATTTT. This gives the protein CASIGGGNQPQHF.